Each of the 13 T cell receptor beta chains below was sequenced from the same sample in a study of beta chain features in type 1 diabetes (dated by TCRdb to the late 2010s). The library was built by means of the immunoSEQ multiplex PCR assay. The entire amount of isolated RNA was reverse transcribed using the High Capacity cDNA Reverse Transcription Kit, so the sequenced TCRB transcripts were expressed ones. The table was pulled from immuneACCESS by TCRdb, which kept in-frame rearrangements only. Such tables lose some clones; where checked, under half of the loss comes from unresolved V genes, and the rest has no known cause. The sample yields almost 350,000 clones; 7% to 9% were counted once. The top ten clonotypes cover roughly 0.44% of the sample. Sequencing was done on a sample of central memory CD4+ T cells from blood. All receptors come from a woman aged 18-30 years in good health.

The chain carries TRBV19 and TRBJ2-6; 8 bases fit TRBD1. V dropped 3 bases and J dropped 12; count of bases not matched to a gene: 10. CDR1 and CDR2 from the germline V gene are LNHDA and SQIVND (reference sequence). The CDR3 consists of 15 residues. CDR3 DNA: TGTGCCAGTAGTATGCTAAGGACAGGGTCGACCGTCCTGACTTTC. It translates to CASSMLRTGSTVLTF.

This clone was detected only a few times. The V call is TRBV2, the J call TRBJ2-7, with D possibly called TRBD1 or TRBD2 (6 bases each). V lost 4 bases to trimming and J lost 3 bases, with 13 bases between them. The CDR3 contains 14 residues. Per germline, CDR1 SNHLY and CDR2 FYNNEI. CDR3 DNA sequence: TGTGCCAGCAGTGCGAAGGGGGGAAGCTACGAGCAGTACTTC. Translated: CASSAKGGSYEQYF.

The rearrangement links TRBV28 to TRBJ2-7; D possibly corresponds to TRBD1 (6 bases). Germline lookup yields CDR1 MDHEN and CDR2 SYDVKM. The CDR3 contains 14 residues. Trimming removed 5 bases at V and 1 base at J, with 12 bases between. CDR3 region: CASSLLQGSYEQYF. The CDR3 coding sequence is TGTGCCAGCAGTCTCTTACAGGGATCCTACGAGCAGTACTTC. Filled out from reference TRBV28 and TRBJ2-7, the complete variable domain reads DVKVTQSSRYLVKRTGEKVFLECVQDMDHENMFWYRQDPGLGLRLIYFSYDVKMKEKGDIPEGYSVSREKKERFSLILESASTNQTSMYLCASSLLQGSYEQYFGPGTRLTVT.

The chain joins TRBV18 to TRBJ2-2; D is uncertain. V gave up 2 bases and J gave up 6 bases, with 13 bases separating them. There are 15 residues in the CDR3. Germline assignment: CDR1 KGHSH and CDR2 LQKENI. The CDR3 reads CASSPTALVSGELFF. The CDR3 region has the DNA TGTGCCAGCTCACCAACCGCGCTAGTTTCCGGGGAGCTGTTTTTT.

This clone was seen a handful of times. CDR3 DNA sequence: TGTGCCAGCTCACCCCCTGGATATGGGGGTACAGATACGCAGTATTTT. This gives the protein CASSPPGYGGTDTQYF. The V call is TRBV18, the J call TRBJ2-3; either TRBD1 or TRBD2 may fit D (5 bases each). CDR3 length equals 16 residues. Germline V gene data show CDR1 as KGHSH and CDR2 as LQKENI. V lost 3 bases, J lost 3 bases, and 16 bases lay in between.

The gene calls are TRBV4-2 and TRBJ2-7; 8 bases match TRBD2. Germline CDR1 is LGHNA and CDR2 is YNFKEQ. CDR3 length: 15 amino acids. V dropped 4 bases and J dropped 3; count of bases not matched to a gene: 8. The CDR3 protein is CASSPGSGRDYEQYF. CDR3 sequence (DNA): TGTGCCAGCAGCCCCGGGAGCGGGAGAGACTACGAGCAGTACTTC.

This clone occurred a few times. The chain employs TRBV19 and TRBJ2-5; D is uncertain. Germline V CDR1 and CDR2: LNHDA, SQIVND (reference sequence). Trimming removed 5 bases at V and 0 bases at J, with 7 bases between. The CDR3 loop spans 13 amino acids. The CDR3 reads CASSVGYQETQYF. As DNA, the CDR3 is TGTGCCAGTAGTGTGGGGTACCAAGAGACCCAGTACTTC.

This clone was detected only a few times. V usage is TRBV2 and J usage is TRBJ2-3; 11 nucleotides agree with TRBD2. Germline-derived CDR1 and CDR2 are SNHLY and FYNNEI. The V gene end was trimmed by 9 bases and the J gene end by 5 bases; junction bases not matched to a gene: 7. CDR3 length: 14 amino acids. CDR3 amino acids: CASGGTSGEDTQYF. The CDR3 DNA reads TGTGCCAGTGGAGGGACTAGCGGAGAAGATACGCAGTATTTT.

This clone was counted between two and nine times. The V call is TRBV18, the J call TRBJ2-3; D ambiguous. The V gene lost 0 bases and the J gene lost 2 bases, with 6 bases spanning the gap. This CDR3 region has 14 residues. The germline gives CDR1 KGHSH, CDR2 LQKENI. The CDR3 DNA follows: TGTGCCAGCTCACCACCGGCCCACACAGATACGCAGTATTTT. It is translated as CASSPPAHTDTQYF.

The chain carries TRBV7-2 and TRBJ2-1, with TRBD2 identical over 8 bases. J gave up 1 base and V 5 bases, and 7 bases lay outside the gene matches. This CDR3 comprises 16 residues. Germline CDR1 reads SGHTA; CDR2 reads FQGNSA. The CDR3 here is CASSIIGGESYNEQFF. DNA of the CDR3: TGTGCCAGCAGCATCATCGGGGGGGAGTCCTACAATGAGCAGTTCTTC. The full variable domain, its missing parts supplied by reference TRBV7-2 and TRBJ2-1, is GAGVSQSPSNKVTEKGKDVELRCDPISGHTALYWYRQSLGQGLEFLIYFQGNSAPDKSGLPSDRFSAERTGGSVSTLTIQRTQQEDSAVYLCASSIIGGESYNEQFFGPGTRLTVL.

This clone came up many times. The chain links TRBV7-9 to TRBJ1-4; no clear D gene. CDR3 length equals 14 residues. Germline values: CDR1 SEHNR, CDR2 FQNEAQ (reference sequence). Trimming cost V 5 bases and J 3 bases, with 10 bases left between them. As DNA, the CDR3 is TGTGCCAGCAGCAAGACAAAATCTAATGAAAAACTGTTTTTT. Translating it yields CASSKTKSNEKLFF. Drawing the rest from reference TRBV7-9 and TRBJ1-4, the complete variable domain is DTGVSQNPRHKITKRGQNVTFRCDPISEHNRLYWYRQTLGQGPEFLTYFQNEAQLEKSRLLSDRFSAERPKGSFSTLEIQRTEQGDSAMYLCASSKTKSNEKLFFGSGTQLSVL.

Only a few counts were recorded for this clone. The V gene is TRBV6-5, the J gene TRBJ2-7, with unresolved D. V shed 6 bases and J shed 6 bases, with 21 bases lying between them. The germline V gene encodes CDR1 MNHEY and CDR2 SVGAGI. The CDR3 is made up of 15 amino acids. The CDR3 region has the DNA TGTGCCAGCAGCCCTCGCTCACCGATTGATTTCGAGCAGTACTTC. Translating gives CASSPRSPIDFEQYF.

The chain combines TRBV5-1 with TRBJ1-1, with D maybe TRBD1 (6 bases). This CDR3 comprises 15 residues. Per germline, CDR1 SGHRS and CDR2 YFSETQ. Trimming stripped 5 bases from V and 4 bases from J, with 18 bases between. CDR3 sequence (DNA): TGCGCCAGCAGGAGGGACATCCAGCCGGGCACTGAAGCTTTCTTT. Translation gives CASRRDIQPGTEAFF.